The 32 T cell receptor beta chains given below trace back to one sample, sequenced in a study of T cell repertoires in cytomegalovirus infection. A single record per CDR3 protein comes from TCRdb applying MiXCR to the reads. The sample lists 700,000 to 850,000 distinct CDR3 sequences; less than 35% were seen once. Their cognate antigens are unknown. The source was cultured CD8+ T cells from PBMCs, collected from culture after CMV antigen stimulation. The receptors here all came from a human donor in good health (CMV status not recorded). Some clones in this sample may be carry-over from other donors' samples.

The chain recombines TRBV7-8 with TRBJ1-6; the D is unclear. Germline values: CDR1 SGHVS, CDR2 FQNEAQ. V was shortened by 1 base and J by 3 bases, with 16 bases between the two germline ends. The CDR3 runs 18 residues. DNA for the CDR3: TGTGCCAGCAGCTTAGAAGGTGGTTGGGCAGACTATAATTCACCCCTCCACTTT. This translates into CASSLEGGWADYNSPLHF.

V gene TRBV27 combines with J gene TRBJ2-2; D is perhaps TRBD2 (6 bases). This CDR3 is built from 13 residues. V was shortened by 0 bases and J by 13 bases, with 12 bases between the two germline ends. Germline V gene lookup returns CDR1 MNHEY and CDR2 SMNVEV (reference sequence). CDR3 sequence reads: CASSLSGLQGLFF. The CDR3 nucleotides read TGTGCCAGCAGTTTATCGGGACTTCAGGGGCTGTTTTTT.

This clonotype was counted between two and nine times. This chain joins TRBV7-9 and TRBJ1-2, with D perhaps matching TRBD1 (5 bases). The CDR3 covers 14 residues. Germline-derived CDR1 and CDR2 are SEHNR and FQNEAQ (reference sequence). Trimming took 3 bases from V and 8 from J, leaving 16 bases between them. The CDR3 loop is CASSFKGPTGGYTF. The CDR3 DNA is TGTGCCAGCAGCTTTAAGGGACCAACCGGCGGCTACACCTTC.

This clonotype was seen more than once but under ten times. V usage is TRBV6-5 and J usage is TRBJ2-1; no reliable D call. Germline CDR1 reads MNHEY; CDR2 reads SVGAGI. The ends were cut back, 4 bases at V and 2 bases at J, with 12 bases in the middle. CDR3 length: 15 amino acids. The CDR3 sequence: CASSLTPGPYNEQFF. Here the CDR3 DNA reads TGTGCCAGCAGTTTGACCCCCGGCCCCTACAATGAGCAGTTCTTC.

V and J are TRBV5-6 and TRBJ1-5; D is possibly TRBD1 (5 bases). CDR1 SGHDT and CDR2 YYEEEE come from the germline V gene. Trimming shortened V by 0 bases and J by 2 bases, and 12 bases separated the two germline ends. There are 16 residues in the CDR3. CDR3 sequence: CASSLDRAGGNQPQHF. For the CDR3, the DNA is TGTGCCAGCAGCTTGGATAGGGCGGGGGGCAATCAGCCCCAGCATTTT.

Comment on this clonotype: A clone one base away is much larger, so this may be a read error. J is TRBJ2-4 and V is TRBV7-2; perhaps TRBD2 as D (5 bases). Germline V gene sequence: CDR1 SGHTA, CDR2 FQGNSA. The CDR3 runs to 18 residues. The CDR3: CASRLARGNSGSKNIQYF. CDR3 bases: TGTGCCAGCAGATTAGCCCGGGGAAATTCAGGATCCAAAAACATTCAGTACTTC.

The V and J genes are TRBV10-1 and TRBJ2-1; D is unclear. The length of the CDR3 is 17 residues. Germline loops: CDR1 WNHNN, CDR2 SYGVQD (reference sequence). The V end was cut by 0 bases, the J end by 0 bases, with 12 bases between. The CDR3 DNA follows: TGCGCCAGCAGTGAGTCGAGGCGGCAACGCTCCTACAATGAGCAGTTCTTC. Translated: CASSESRRQRSYNEQFF.

This chain uses TRBV7-2 with TRBJ1-2, with D unresolved. V dropped 1 base and J dropped 3 bases, with 9 bases sitting between them. This CDR3 region has 14 residues. CDR1 is SGHTA and CDR2 is FQGNSA in the germline V gene. CDR3 region: CASSLGAFDYGYTF. CDR3 DNA sequence: TGTGCCAGCAGCTTAGGAGCTTTTGACTATGGCTACACCTTC.

At least ten counts were recorded for this clonotype. The V and J genes are TRBV6-2 or TRBV6-3 and TRBJ2-3; weak D call: TRBD2 (6 bases). The germline V gene has CDR1 MNHEY and CDR2 SVGEGT. The CDR3 runs to 16 residues. Trimming took 0 bases from V and 2 from J, leaving 12 bases between them. The CDR3 DNA follows: TGTGCCAGCAGTTACTCGGCCGCTAGCGCCACAGATACGCAGTATTTT. Translation: CASSYSAASATDTQYF.

V gene TRBV15 combines with J gene TRBJ1-3; 9 nucleotides align to TRBD1. This CDR3 region has 15 residues. Trimming at V came to 3 bases and at J to 4 bases, leaving 4 bases not matched to a gene. CDR1 and CDR2 from the germline V gene are LNHNV and YYDKDF (reference sequence). The CDR3 region is CATSSYRGLGNTIYF. CDR3 coding DNA: TGTGCCACCAGCAGTTACAGGGGGCTCGGAAACACCATATATTTT.

This clonotype was detected only a few times. The V gene is TRBV7-9, the J gene TRBJ2-2; D possibly matches TRBD1 or TRBD2 (6 bases each). This CDR3 contains 16 residues. Trimming shortened V by 5 bases and J by 5 bases, and 18 bases separated the two germline ends. Per the germline V gene, CDR1 is SEHNR and CDR2 is FQNEAQ (reference sequence). The CDR3 loop reads CASSMLEGGRTGELFF. The CDR3 region has the DNA TGTGCCAGCAGCATGCTCGAGGGGGGAAGGACCGGGGAGCTGTTTTTT.

As for this clonotype: No DNA is shown, since the ends of the CDR3 on it are uncertain; the CDR3 is the one TCRdb lists. The chain recombines TRBV12-3 or TRBV12-4 with TRBJ1-5; the D call in the table, TRBD1, was not verified against the DNA. The CDR3 has 15 residues if both end residues are counted. The CDR3 here is CASILGQYSNQPQHF.

The J gene is TRBJ2-6, the V gene TRBV12-3 or TRBV12-4; D is possibly TRBD2 (6 bases). With 4 bases removed from V and 0 bases from J, the gap between germline ends came to 13 bases. The CDR3 spans 17 residues. CDR3 amino acids: CASSWGDLSSGANVLTF. DNA of the CDR3: TGTGCCAGCAGTTGGGGGGACCTTAGCTCTGGGGCCAACGTCCTGACTTTC.

This chain uses TRBV6-1 with TRBJ1-2; no definite D call. The CDR3 covers 10 residues. Per the germline V gene, CDR1 is MNHNS and CDR2 is SASEGT. V lost 10 bases and J 8 bases, leaving 11 bases between the germline ends. The CDR3 region is CATYRMGYTF. DNA for the CDR3: TGTGCCACATATAGGATGGGCTACACCTTC.

On this clonotype itself: A clone one base away is much larger, so this may be a read error. This chain links TRBV7-6 with TRBJ1-6; 7 bases line up with TRBD1. The CDR3 is 16 amino acids. The germline CDR1 and CDR2 sequences are SGHVS and FNYEAQ. CDR3 DNA sequence: TGTGTCAGCAGCCGCGTCGGGGACAGTCATAATTCACCCCTCCACTTT. Encoded protein: CVSSRVGDSHNSPLHF.

This clonotype has more than one count but fewer than ten. This chain links TRBV5-5 with TRBJ1-5; D not certain. Germline CDR1 SGHKS, CDR2 YYEKEE (reference sequence). The CDR3 length is 16 residues. Deletions cut 0 bases from V and 5 bases from J, with 15 bases between. This chain's CDR3 is CASSLEVGPVHQPQHF. The CDR3 DNA reads as TGTGCCAGCAGCTTGGAGGTAGGACCGGTACATCAGCCCCAGCATTTT.

The chain is built from TRBV4-3 and TRBJ2-2; 9 bases fit TRBD1. The CDR3 contains 18 residues. The trim removed 0 bases at V and 0 bases at J, leaving 5 bases unmatched. CDR1 and CDR2 from the germline V gene are LGHNA and YSLEER. CDR3 in amino acids: CASSQDLRQGANTGELFF. The CDR3 DNA is TGCGCCAGCAGCCAAGATCTCCGACAGGGGGCGAACACCGGGGAGCTGTTTTTT.

The rearrangement uses TRBV20-1 and TRBJ2-7; D is ambiguous. V was clipped by 0 bases and J by 1 base, with 13 bases between them. From germline, CDR1 is DFQATT and CDR2 SNEGSKA (reference sequence). CDR3 length: 15 amino acids. CDR3 DNA sequence: TGCAGTGCTAGAGATGCGTCGTACACATCCTACGAGCAGTACGTC. This encodes CSARDASYTSYEQYV.

As to this clonotype: A much bigger clone sits one base away, suggesting this may be a read error. The J gene is TRBJ2-1, the V gene TRBV7-6, with D perhaps matching TRBD1 (6 bases). Germline lookup yields CDR1 SGHVS and CDR2 FNYEAQ. The CDR3 runs to 12 residues. In nucleotides, the CDR3 is TGTGTCAGCAGCTCAGGGGTGAATGAGCAGTTCTTC. Its translation: CVSSSGVNEQFF.

On this clonotype: It may be a read error: a sequence one base away is much more abundant. The rearrangement joins TRBV28 to TRBJ2-1; unclear D gene. V shed 3 bases and J shed 8 bases, with 5 bases lying between them. The CDR3 runs to 11 residues. Germline V gene data show CDR1 as MDHEN and CDR2 as SYDVKM. CDR3 DNA: TGTGCCAGCAGTTTTGAGGATGAGCAGTTCTTC. Protein sequence: CASSFEDEQFF.

The chain uses TRBV4-3 and TRBJ1-6; possibly TRBD1 for D (5 bases). In germline, CDR1 is LGHNA, CDR2 YSLEER. The CDR3 is made up of 15 amino acids. Trimming removed 0 bases at V and 8 bases at J, with 11 bases between. The CDR3 bases are TGCGCCAGCAGCCAAGATCGGGGGAGGGATTCACCCCTCCACTTT. Translating it yields CASSQDRGRDSPLHF.

This chain joins TRBV27 and TRBJ1-2; D is possibly TRBD1 (6 bases). The length of the CDR3 is 14 residues. In germline, CDR1 is MNHEY, CDR2 SMNVEV (reference sequence). V was shortened by 9 bases and J by 4 bases, with 18 bases between the two germline ends. The CDR3 region is CASGRGAGAYGYTF. In DNA form, the CDR3 reads TGTGCCAGTGGCAGAGGGGCAGGGGCCTATGGCTACACCTTC.

The chain employs TRBV2 and TRBJ1-2, with a weak D call TRBD1 (6 bases). The V and J ends lost 3 bases and 6 bases respectively, with 14 bases between them. The germline V gene encodes CDR1 SNHLY and CDR2 FYNNEI. The CDR3 has 14 residues. CDR3 region: CASSDLQGSNGYTF. CDR3 nucleotide sequence: TGTGCCAGCAGTGACCTCCAGGGGTCGAATGGCTACACCTTC.

J is TRBJ2-1 and V is TRBV9; TRBD1 agrees at 8 bases. Germline V gene lookup returns CDR1 SGDLS and CDR2 YYNGEE. Unmatched junction bases numbered 19, after V lost 3 bases and J lost 8 bases. The length of the CDR3 is 18 residues. The CDR3 spells CASSADRGFHLHVHEQFF. DNA of the CDR3: TGTGCCAGCAGCGCAGACAGGGGTTTCCACCTACATGTCCATGAGCAGTTCTTC.

This clonotype was observed a handful of times. The CDR3 spells CASSFGTGGWDEQFF. Here the CDR3 DNA reads TGTGCCAGCAGTTTCGGGACAGGGGGGTGGGATGAGCAGTTCTTC. This chain joins TRBV27 and TRBJ2-1; 11 bases are shared with TRBD1. The junction had 6 bases not matched to a gene; V was cut back by 3 bases and J by 8 bases. Germline CDR1 and CDR2: MNHEY and SMNVEV (reference sequence). The CDR3 loop spans 15 amino acids.

J is TRBJ2-3 and V is TRBV4-2; the D is unclear. Germline CDR1 reads LGHNA; CDR2 reads YNFKEQ. The V gene lost 2 bases and the J gene lost 0 bases, with 6 bases spanning the gap. The length of the CDR3 is 14 residues. The CDR3 coding sequence is TGTGCCAGCAGCCAATTGACTAGCACAGATACGCAGTATTTT. Translating it yields CASSQLTSTDTQYF.

The chain carries TRBV6-1 and TRBJ2-1; D is possibly TRBD1 (5 bases). V was pared by 8 bases and J by 4 bases, with 15 bases between. The CDR3 spans 14 residues. Germline CDR1 is MNHNS and CDR2 is SASEGT. The CDR3 loop reads CASGQGLGYNEQFF. CDR3 DNA sequence: TGTGCCAGCGGTCAGGGCCTTGGGTACAATGAGCAGTTCTTC.

The V and J genes are TRBV12-3 or TRBV12-4 and TRBJ2-1; D tentatively reads TRBD1 or TRBD2 (5 bases each). V lost 7 bases and J lost 1, with 17 bases in between. This CDR3 comprises 16 residues. The DNA for the CDR3 is TGTGCCAGCATCTCGAGGGACGGCCGATCCTACAATGAGCAGTTCTTC. Translated, it gives CASISRDGRSYNEQFF.

This chain links TRBV7-9 with TRBJ1-3; D remains unclear. With 0 bases removed from V and 0 bases from J, the gap between germline ends came to 6 bases. This CDR3 is built from 15 residues. CDR1 is SEHNR, CDR2 FQNEAQ, per germline (reference sequence). CDR3 DNA: TGTGCCAGCAGCTTAGCCCAGTCCTCTGGAAACACCATATATTTT. Its translation: CASSLAQSSGNTIYF.

This clonotype was seen only a few times. The chain combines TRBV6-5 with TRBJ2-7, with D perhaps matching TRBD1 (5 bases). Germline-derived CDR1 and CDR2 are MNHEY and SVGAGI. The CDR3 contains 14 residues. V lost 0 bases and J lost 4, with 10 bases in between. In DNA, the CDR3 is TGTGCCAGCAGTTACTCAGGGGCGCGGTACGAGCAGTACTTC. Its translation: CASSYSGARYEQYF.

This clonotype was counted at least ten times. This rearrangement joins TRBV5-1 to TRBJ1-6; a possible D gene is TRBD1 (5 bases). The CDR3 is made up of 15 amino acids. The germline V gene has CDR1 SGHRS and CDR2 YFSETQ. The V and J ends lost 5 bases and 7 bases respectively, with 16 bases between them. The CDR3 DNA is TGCGCCAGCAGATTCCCCCGGGGGGGAAATTCACCCCTCCACTTT. Translated, it gives CASRFPRGGNSPLHF.

The chain joins TRBV7-8 to TRBJ2-3; D gene ambiguous. The CDR3 consists of 12 residues. V was cut by 5 bases and J by 4 bases, with 7 bases left in between. CDR1 and CDR2 from the germline V gene are SGHVS and FQNEAQ. CDR3 protein: CASSPQSDTQYF. The CDR3 coding sequence is TGTGCCAGCAGCCCCCAGTCAGATACGCAGTATTTT.